Listed below are T cell receptor beta chains from one sample, sequenced in a study of T cell responses to AZD1222 COVID-19 vaccine. Clones were sequenced by immunoSEQ multiplex PCR, and TCRdb holds only the in-frame ones, with some missing. The repertoire holds around 190,000 clones, around 92% seen once, with roughly 1.4% in the top ten. This material consisted of peripheral blood, taken on day 0 of AZD1222 vaccination. The receptors here all came from an adult in good health. Each CDR3 is given with its conserved first and last residue. A D gene is named only where the DNA matches it firmly. Clone size appears in some rows only: once, few, many, or a class for an expanded clone.

-,15,TRBJ2-5,TRBV3-1/TRBV3-2,-,TGTGCCAGCAGCCAAGGGCAGACAGGTTGGGAGACCCAGTACTTC,CASSQGQTGWETQYF
-,17,TRBJ2-1,TRBV7-2,-,TGTGCCAGCAGCCCCGGTTGGGGGACAAACTCCTACAATGAGCAGTTCTTC,CASSPGWGTNSYNEQFF
-,14,TRBJ1-5,TRBV19,-,TGTGCCAGTAGTATATCAGGCTTCAATCAGCCCCAGCATTTT,CASSISGFNQPQHF
-,16,TRBJ2-2,TRBV15,-,TGTGCCACCAGCAGAGATATGGGGGGTGTCACCGGGGAGCTGTTTTTT,CATSRDMGGVTGELFF
-,19,TRBJ1-5,TRBV7-3,-,TGTGCCAGCAGCCCTTACGCCGGGACACCTCGGTGGGACAATCAGCCCCAGCATTTT,CASSPYAGTPRWDNQPQHF
-,15,TRBJ2-1,TRBV27,once,TGTGCCAGCGGAATCGGGACATACTCCTACAATGAGCAGTTCTTC,CASGIGTYSYNEQFF
-,9,TRBJ1-2,TRBV29-1,few,TGCAGCGTTGAGGGTGGCTACACCTTC,CSVEGGYTF
-,15,TRBJ2-7,TRBV7-2,-,TGTGCCAGCAGAATGGCGGGCCACAATGCCTACGAGCAGTACTTC,CASRMAGHNAYEQYF
-,15,TRBJ2-2,TRBV4-3,-,TGCGCCAGCAGCCAAGGCGCCAGGTCGTACGGGGAGCTGTTTTTT,CASSQGARSYGELFF
-,16,TRBJ2-5,TRBV2,-,TGTGCCAGCAGTGTTTGGTCGCAGTCGTTTATGGAGACCCAGTACTTC,CASSVWSQSFMETQYF
-,15,TRBJ2-7,TRBV10-3,-,TGTGCCATCAGAGATCCGGGACGGATATCCTACGAGCAGTACTTC,CAIRDPGRISYEQYF
-,13,TRBJ1-4,TRBV9,-,TGTGCCAGCAGCGTGGGGTTGGGGGAAAAACTGTTTTTT,CASSVGLGEKLFF
-,13,TRBJ1-2,TRBV12-3/TRBV12-4,-,TGTGCCAGCAGGGAAAGGGGCGGAGGAGGCTACACCTTC,CASRERGGGGYTF
TRBD1,14,TRBJ1-4,TRBV27,-,TGTGCCACCCGTCGACAGGGGTGGGGGGAAAAACTGTTTTTT,CATRRQGWGEKLFF
-,16,TRBJ1-5,TRBV5-5,-,TGTGCCACCCCCCCCAAGGAAGGGGTGAGCAATCAGCCCCAGCATTTT,CATPPKEGVSNQPQHF
-,14,TRBJ1-4,TRBV7-9,-,TGTGCCAGCAGCGTACAGGGTGACAATGAAAAACTGTTTTTT,CASSVQGDNEKLFF
-,14,TRBJ2-5,TRBV18,-,TGTGCCAGCTCACAAAGAACAGGGCAAGAGACCCAGTACTTC,CASSQRTGQETQYF
TRBD2,16,TRBJ2-1,TRBV5-4,-,TGTGCCAGCAGCTTTGGGCTAGCGGGAACCTACAATGAGCAGTTCTTC,CASSFGLAGTYNEQFF
TRBD1,15,TRBJ1-2,TRBV27,-,TGTGCCAGCACCTCGATCCGGACAGGGTGGAGTGGCTACACCTTC,CASTSIRTGWSGYTF
TRBD1,14,TRBJ2-1,TRBV18,-,TGTGCCAGCTCACCGGGGACAGGGTCCAATGAGCAGTTCTTC,CASSPGTGSNEQFF
-,14,TRBJ2-2,TRBV6-2/TRBV6-3,-,TGTGCCAGCAGTTATCGGGGAGCAACCGGGGAGCTGTTTTTT,CASSYRGATGELFF
-,12,TRBJ1-4,TRBV28,-,TGTGCCAGCAGCCTCCCAAATGAAAAACTGTTTTTT,CASSLPNEKLFF
-,14,TRBJ1-1,TRBV6-5,few,TGTGCCAGCGGCTTACAGGGAGTGAACACTGAAGCTTTCTTT,CASGLQGVNTEAFF
-,14,TRBJ1-4,TRBV3-1/TRBV3-2,-,TGTGCCAGCAGCCAATGGGGGCCCGATGAAAAACTGTTTTTT,CASSQWGPDEKLFF
-,14,TRBJ1-1,TRBV18,once,TGTGCCAGCTCACCGGCACAGGCGAACACTGAAGCTTTCTTT,CASSPAQANTEAFF
TRBD2,16,TRBJ2-3,TRBV7-9,once,TGTGCCAGCAGCCCACGAGGCGGGGGGGCCTTAGGTACGCAGTATTTT,CASSPRGGGALGTQYF
-,13,TRBJ1-1,TRBV7-9,-,TGTGCCAGCAGCCCCAGCTCGGTCACTGAAGCTTTCTTT,CASSPSSVTEAFF
TRBD2,15,TRBJ2-2,TRBV11-2,-,TGTGCCAGCAACCCTAGCGGGGCTGACACCGGGGAGCTGTTTTTT,CASNPSGADTGELFF
-,14,TRBJ2-1,TRBV5-1,-,TGCGCCAGCAGCCCAGACTTAACACGGAATGAGCAGTTCTTC,CASSPDLTRNEQFF
-,15,TRBJ2-1,TRBV29-1,once,TGCAGCGTTGCCGCCGTTTTGGTGCCGGGGAATGAGCAGTTCTTC,CSVAAVLVPGNEQFF
-,13,TRBJ1-3,TRBV18,few,TGTGCCAGCTCACCGAATTCTGGAAACACCATATATTTT,CASSPNSGNTIYF
-,15,TRBJ2-2,TRBV14,-,TGTGCCAGCAGCCTTTGGACCATTAAGGACGGGGAGCTGTTTTTT,CASSLWTIKDGELFF
-,14,TRBJ1-2,TRBV11-2,-,TGTGCCAGCAGCTCCCTTAGGGGAGGCTATGGCTACACCTTC,CASSSLRGGYGYTF
-,16,TRBJ1-1,TRBV6-5,-,TGTGCCAGCAGTTCAGAGGCAGAAGTAGGGAACACTGAAGCTTTCTTT,CASSSEAEVGNTEAFF
-,16,TRBJ2-2,TRBV19,-,TGTGCCAGTATGGGAGGAGCGGCCCCATACACCGGGGAGCTGTTTTTT,CASMGGAAPYTGELFF
-,12,TRBJ1-1,TRBV11-1,-,TGTGCCAGCAGCATACCCGGGGGTCAGGCTTTCTTT,CASSIPGGQAFF
-,17,TRBJ2-2,TRBV4-1,-,TGCGCCAGCAGCCAAGATCCCGGGATTATCGAGTCCGGGGAGCTGTTTTTT,CASSQDPGIIESGELFF
TRBD1,15,TRBJ1-1,TRBV28,once,TGTGCCAGCAGAACCACCGGGACAGGGAGCACTGAAGCTTTCTTT,CASRTTGTGSTEAFF
-,15,TRBJ1-2,TRBV3-1/TRBV3-2,-,TGTGCCAGCAGCACTAGAACCGGGCAGGTCTATGGCTACACCTTC,CASSTRTGQVYGYTF
-,12,TRBJ2-7,TRBV10-3,-,TGTGCCATCAGGGTCTGGGACTACGAGCAGTACTTC,CAIRVWDYEQYF